Each of the 17 T cell receptor beta chains below was sequenced from the same sample in a study of early T cells in non-severe SARS-CoV-2 infection. MiXCR, run by TCRdb on the 5' RACE reads, gives a single entry per CDR3 protein. The sample consists of some 66,000 distinct CDR3 sequences, less than 9.5% of them appearing once. Material: whole blood. The receptors stem from an adult who was a healthcare worker with PCR-confirmed SARS-CoV-2 infection or an uninfected control (not recorded which).

This clonotype has only a few counts. The chain employs TRBV19 and TRBJ2-7; maybe TRBD2 (6 bases). From germline, CDR1 is LNHDA and CDR2 SQIVND (reference sequence). V was clipped by 5 bases and J by 2 bases, with 13 bases between them. There are 14 residues in the CDR3. The CDR3 protein is CASSPLGGTYEQYF. In nucleotides, the CDR3 is TGTGCCAGTAGTCCCCTGGGGGGAACCTACGAGCAGTACTTC. Looking up the rest from reference TRBV19 and TRBJ2-7 gives the full variable domain: DGGITQSPKYLFRKEGQNVTLSCEQNLNHDAMYWYRQDPGQGLRLIYYSQIVNDFQKGDIAEGYSVSREKKESFPLTVTSAQKNPTAFYLCASSPLGGTYEQYFGPGTRLTVT.

This clonotype has at least ten counts. This CDR3 reads CASSFTYDQPQHF. The CDR3 nucleotides read TGTGCCAGCAGCTTTACGTATGATCAGCCCCAGCATTTT. The J gene is TRBJ1-5, the V gene TRBV7-2; D ambiguous. The CDR3 covers 13 residues. Germline V gives CDR1 SGHTA, CDR2 FQGNSA. The germline V and J ends were trimmed by 3 bases and 5 bases, with 8 bases remaining between them. The complete variable domain, with remaining parts taken from reference TRBV7-2 and TRBJ1-5, reads GAGVSQSPSNKVTEKGKDVELRCDPISGHTALYWYRQSLGQGLEFLIYFQGNSAPDKSGLPSDRFSAERTGGSVSTLTIQRTQQEDSAVYLCASSFTYDQPQHFGDGTRLSIL.

V gene TRBV6-2 or TRBV6-3 combines with J gene TRBJ1-4; 7 positions match TRBD1. The germline gives CDR1 MNHEY, CDR2 SVGEGT. This CDR3 spans 15 amino acids. V shed 6 bases, J shed 5 bases, and the junction held 9 bases outside the gene matches. DNA for the CDR3: TGTGCCAGCAGATCCATCACAGGGGAAAATGAAAAACTGTTTTTT. Its translation: CASRSITGENEKLFF.

This sequence joins TRBV19 and TRBJ2-7, with D possibly being TRBD1 (6 bases). The CDR3 is 16 amino acids. The germline V and J ends were trimmed by 6 bases and 0 bases, with 18 bases remaining between them. Germline-derived CDR1 and CDR2 are LNHDA and SQIVND (reference sequence). The CDR3 here is CASRRQTGRSSYEQYF. Written as DNA, the CDR3 is TGTGCCAGTAGACGCCAGACAGGAAGGAGCTCCTACGAGCAGTACTTC.

The chain has TRBV28 and TRBJ2-1; 8 nucleotides line up with TRBD2. CDR1 MDHEN and CDR2 SYDVKM come from the germline V gene. This CDR3 contains 14 residues. The ends lost 7 bases at V and 5 bases at J; junction bases unmatched: 7. In DNA form, the CDR3 reads TGTGCCAGCAACCAAGCGGGAGATCACAATGAGCAGTTCTTC. Translating gives CASNQAGDHNEQFF.

This chain connects TRBV4-3 to TRBJ2-7; D may be TRBD1 (5 bases). V was clipped by 0 bases and J by 4 bases, with 7 bases between them. The CDR3 loop spans 13 amino acids. CDR1 is LGHNA, CDR2 YSLEER, per germline. CDR3 nucleotides: TGCGCCAGCAGCCAAGACAGGGAATACGAGCAGTACTTC. Translated: CASSQDREYEQYF.

The V and J genes are TRBV12-3 or TRBV12-4 and TRBJ1-1; possibly TRBD1 for D (6 bases). This CDR3 comprises 16 residues. V was pared by 1 base and J by 5 bases, with 17 bases between. Here the CDR3 reads CASSLVPQMGTTEAFF. Written as DNA, the CDR3 is TGTGCCAGCAGTTTAGTCCCTCAAATGGGGACAACTGAAGCTTTCTTT.

This chain joins TRBV6-2 or TRBV6-3 and TRBJ2-1; tentatively, D is TRBD2 (5 bases). Trimming took 5 bases from V and 2 from J, leaving 10 bases between them. Germline CDR1 is MNHEY and CDR2 is SVGEGT. This CDR3 spans 14 amino acids. The CDR3 protein is CASSPSGTYNEQFF. The DNA for the CDR3 is TGTGCCAGCAGTCCCAGCGGAACCTACAATGAGCAGTTCTTC.

This clonotype has more than one count but fewer than ten. The chain is built from TRBV7-2 and TRBJ2-7, with 7 positions matching TRBD1. Germline loops: CDR1 SGHTA, CDR2 FQGNSA. The V segment lost 2 bases and the J segment 4 bases; nucleotides outside the gene matches: 8. This CDR3 spans 15 amino acids. CDR3 in amino acids: CASSLFPTGLYEQYF. In DNA, the CDR3 is TGTGCCAGCAGCTTATTCCCGACAGGGTTGTACGAGCAGTACTTC.

At least ten counts were recorded for this clonotype. The chain links TRBV18 to TRBJ2-5; D call uncertain. Germline loops: CDR1 KGHSH, CDR2 LQKENI. The CDR3 loop spans 17 amino acids. Trimming stripped 3 bases from V and 1 base from J, with 18 bases between. The CDR3 loop reads CASSPPAPGPTQETQYF. CDR3 sequence (DNA): TGTGCCAGCTCACCGCCCGCGCCGGGCCCTACCCAAGAGACCCAGTACTTC.

This sequence joins TRBV4-2 and TRBJ2-3, with TRBD2 as a possible D gene (6 bases). The CDR3 consists of 16 residues. Trimming left V 4 bases short and J 5 bases short, with 19 bases between. Germline V gene data show CDR1 as LGHNA and CDR2 as YNFKEQ. CDR3 in DNA: TGTGCCAGCAGCCCCTCCCCCGGGAGTGTGATAGATACGCAGTATTTT. It encodes CASSPSPGSVIDTQYF.

The chain combines TRBV19 with TRBJ1-4; TRBD1 matches 7 bases. The V gene's germline CDR1 is LNHDA and CDR2 SQIVND (reference sequence). V lost 6 bases and J lost 6; bases outside the gene matches: 10. The CDR3 consists of 15 residues. CDR3 coding DNA: TGTGCCAGTAGCCATGGGACAGCTATAGATGAAAAACTGTTTTTT. Its translation is CASSHGTAIDEKLFF.

The rearrangement links TRBV7-9 to TRBJ2-2; D remains ambiguous. The germline V gene has CDR1 SEHNR and CDR2 FQNEAQ (reference sequence). There are 14 residues in the CDR3. Trimming took 3 bases from V and 3 from J, leaving 8 bases between them. CDR3 region: CASSFLGDTGELFF. DNA of the CDR3: TGTGCCAGCAGCTTCCTAGGTGACACCGGGGAGCTGTTTTTT.

This clonotype was seen at least ten times. The genes are TRBV20-1 and TRBJ2-7, with 14 bases matching TRBD2. Germline CDR1 DFQATT, CDR2 SNEGSKA (reference sequence). The CDR3 runs 18 residues. The V segment lost 6 bases and the J segment 3 bases; nucleotides outside the gene matches: 16. CDR3 DNA: TGCAGTGCGCTACCTCCGGGACTAGCGGGAGCGGCGGGCTACGAGCAGTACTTC. Its protein product is CSALPPGLAGAAGYEQYF.

This clonotype was seen more than once but under ten times. The chain employs TRBV7-2 and TRBJ2-3, with TRBD1 matching over 7 bases. Losses at the gene ends were 5 bases for V and 5 bases for J; bases not matched to a gene: 10. The CDR3 contains 15 residues. Germline CDR1 SGHTA, CDR2 FQGNSA. The CDR3, as DNA: TGTGCCAGCAGCCGTGCGGTAGGGGGCTTAGATACGCAGTATTTT. Translated, it gives CASSRAVGGLDTQYF. Drawing the rest from reference TRBV7-2 and TRBJ2-3, the complete variable domain is GAGVSQSPSNKVTEKGKDVELRCDPISGHTALYWYRQSLGQGLEFLIYFQGNSAPDKSGLPSDRFSAERTGGSVSTLTIQRTQQEDSAVYLCASSRAVGGLDTQYFGPGTRLTVL.

This clonotype was recorded many times. The chain recombines TRBV7-2 with TRBJ2-1; 7 bases map to TRBD2. Unmatched junction bases numbered 1, after V lost 3 bases and J lost 2 bases. CDR3 length: 14 amino acids. Germline V gives CDR1 SGHTA, CDR2 FQGNSA. Written as DNA, the CDR3 is TGTGCCAGCAGCTTTGCGGGGGCCTACAATGAGCAGTTCTTC. As protein: CASSFAGAYNEQFF.

This clonotype was counted at least ten times. CDR3 DNA: TGTGCCAGCAGCGCCTCTCCGGGACAGGGCGACTCTGGGGCCAACGTCCTGACTTTC. It yields the protein CASSASPGQGDSGANVLTF. V is TRBV3-1 and J is TRBJ2-6, with 9 bases lining up with TRBD1. CDR1 is LGHDT, CDR2 YNNKEL, per germline (reference sequence). The CDR3 is 19 amino acids. Germline trimming cut 5 bases from V and 0 bases from J; bases unmatched to any gene: 11. Using reference TRBV3-1 and TRBJ2-6 for the parts outside the CDR3, the full variable domain is DTAVSQTPKYLVTQMGNDKSIKCEQNLGHDTMYWYKQDSKKFLKIMFSYNNKELIINETVPNRFSPKSPDKAHLNLHINSLELGDSAVYFCASSASPGQGDSGANVLTFGAGSRLTVL.